The source of this T cell receptor (beta chain) is a study of T-cell reconstitution after alpha-beta-depleted transplantation in children. J was trimmed by 5 bases and V by 2 bases; bases with no gene match: 8. Germline V gene sequence: CDR1 SQVTM, CDR2 ANQGSEA. CDR3 size: 14 residues. The TCRbeta library incorporated unique molecular identifiers. A single record per CDR3 protein comes from TCRdb applying MiXCR to the PCR reads. The repertoire holds hundreds of thousands of distinct CDR3 sequences, with about 14% as singletons. Specimen: PBMCs, collected from the stem cell graft. The TCR originated in a human donor who donated a stem cell graft to a child with Fanconi anemia. The chain recombines TRBV29-1 with TRBJ1-1, with 7 bases aligning to TRBD1. The CDR3 DNA follows: TGCAGCGTTGAAACCATGACAGGGAGGACTGAAGCTTTCTTT. It encodes CSVETMTGRTEAFF.